A single sample gave rise to the 26 T cell receptor beta chains below, sequenced in a study of cytomegalovirus exposure and HLA in healthy donors. This table comes from immunoSEQ multiplex PCR, and its TCRdb copy is limited to in-frame clones, with some not included. The sample contains more than 35,000 clones, about 93% of which appear only once. The sequencing input was PBMCs. The receptors stem from a man between 18 and 29 years old in good health and CMV-seronegative.

This chain uses TRBV5-1 with TRBJ1-2, with D possibly matching TRBD1 (5 bases). CDR3 size: 14 residues. Trimming cost V 0 bases and J 6 bases, with 12 bases left between them. Germline CDR1 reads SGHRS; CDR2 reads YFSETQ. CDR3 nucleotides: TGCGCCAGCAGCTTGGAGGGGTTCGTGGATGGCTACACCTTC. Its protein product is CASSLEGFVDGYTF.

This chain links TRBV19 with TRBJ2-6; D gene ambiguous. The CDR3 has 14 amino acids. The V gene's germline CDR1 is LNHDA and CDR2 SQIVND (reference sequence). V gave up 5 bases and J gave up 3 bases, with 8 bases separating them. The CDR3 loop is CASSPRVGANVLTF. CDR3 DNA sequence: TGTGCCAGTAGTCCCCGCGTTGGGGCCAACGTCCTGACTTTC.

The CDR3 DNA follows: TGTGCCAGCTCCCACTCAAAGGACAGGGGCTACGAGCAGTACTTC. Protein sequence: CASSHSKDRGYEQYF. This chain joins TRBV18 and TRBJ2-7; 9 positions match TRBD1. The CDR3 is made up of 15 amino acids. Germline trimming cut 6 bases from V and 3 bases from J; bases unmatched to any gene: 9. Germline CDR1 and CDR2: KGHSH and LQKENI.

This clone was seen more than once but under ten times. This chain joins TRBV6-1 and TRBJ1-4; a weak D match, TRBD1 (6 bases). CDR3 length equals 18 residues. V gave up 3 bases and J gave up 6 bases, with 23 bases separating them. In germline, CDR1 is MNHNS, CDR2 SASEGT. The CDR3 coding sequence is TGTGCCAGCAGTGACGCGAGGACAGTTGAAGTTGAAGATGAAAAACTGTTTTTT. This encodes CASSDARTVEVEDEKLFF.

V usage is TRBV10-2 and J usage is TRBJ2-1, with 8 bases lining up with TRBD2. CDR3 length: 19 amino acids. Germline CDR1 and CDR2: WSHSY and SAAADI. Unmatched junction bases numbered 26, after V lost 4 bases and J lost 12 bases. The CDR3 region is CASSGSPVGAGGLGLGQFF. CDR3 coding DNA: TGCGCCAGCAGTGGATCCCCGGTTGGGGCGGGAGGTCTTGGTCTGGGGCAGTTCTTC.

CDR3 sequence: CASTRGPLPRGIDGYTF. The CDR3 DNA reads as TGTGCCAGCACGAGGGGGCCCCTCCCCCGAGGGATCGATGGCTACACCTTC. The genes are TRBV27 and TRBJ1-2; 7 nucleotides align to TRBD1. The J segment lost 6 bases and the V segment lost 7 bases, leaving 20 bases of the junction unmatched. Germline V gene sequence: CDR1 MNHEY, CDR2 SMNVEV (reference sequence). This CDR3 comprises 17 residues.

The chain recombines TRBV6-5 with TRBJ2-5; 10 positions match TRBD1. CDR1 is MNHEY and CDR2 is SVGAGI in the germline V gene. This CDR3 is 14 amino acids long. Trimming removed 0 bases from V and 7 bases from J; junction bases left unmatched: 2. The CDR3 region is CASSYSTGGATQYF. Here the CDR3 DNA reads TGTGCCAGCAGTTACTCGACAGGGGGCGCGACCCAGTACTTC.

The chain recombines TRBV5-1 with TRBJ2-3; 8 nucleotides agree with TRBD2. Germline CDR1 and CDR2: SGHRS and YFSETQ. The CDR3 is 16 residues long. The V gene end was trimmed by 3 bases and the J gene end by 3 bases; junction bases not matched to a gene: 9. The CDR3 is CASSYQAGGLTDTQYF. CDR3 coding DNA: TGCGCCAGCAGCTACCAGGCGGGAGGTTTAACAGATACGCAGTATTTT.

The rearrangement links TRBV27 to TRBJ2-5; 10 bases map to TRBD2. CDR1 and CDR2 from the germline V gene are MNHEY and SMNVEV (reference sequence). With 0 bases clipped from V and 0 bases from J, the junction kept 7 bases outside the gene matches. This CDR3 has 18 residues. CDR3: CASSLSSLLAGYQETQYF. CDR3 DNA sequence: TGTGCCAGCAGTTTATCGTCTTTACTAGCGGGGTACCAAGAGACCCAGTACTTC.

The rearrangement links TRBV10-3 to TRBJ1-5; TRBD1 matches at 8 bases. With 0 bases clipped from V and 6 bases from J, the junction kept 16 bases outside the gene matches. The CDR3 covers 19 residues. Germline V gene lookup returns CDR1 ENHRY and CDR2 SYGVKD. In DNA, the CDR3 is TGTGCCATCAGTGAGTCCGGGGCAGGGGGCGTTTTTCTAAGTCAGCCCCAGCATTTT. It translates to CAISESGAGGVFLSQPQHF.

CDR3 protein: CASSLDASGPAEQYF. The DNA for the CDR3 is TGCGCCAGCAGCTTGGATGCTTCAGGTCCCGCCGAGCAGTACTTC. The chain uses TRBV5-1 and TRBJ2-7; D not certain. In germline, CDR1 is SGHRS, CDR2 YFSETQ. Trimming took off 0 bases at V and 6 bases at J, with 16 bases between the two ends. The CDR3 length is 15 residues.

The CDR3 here is CASGSGGGRQYF. For the CDR3, the DNA is TGTGCCAGCGGCAGCGGGGGGGGTAGGCAGTACTTC. V and J are TRBV6-6 and TRBJ2-7, with TRBD2 matching over 10 bases. This CDR3 is built from 12 residues. Losses at the gene ends were 8 bases for V and 9 bases for J; bases not matched to a gene: 7. Germline V CDR1 and CDR2: MNHNY, SVGAGI (reference sequence).

The chain carries TRBV6-1 and TRBJ1-1; D possibly corresponds to TRBD1 (6 bases). The V and J ends lost 3 bases and 7 bases respectively, with 15 bases between them. CDR3 length: 14 residues. Germline assignment: CDR1 MNHNS and CDR2 SASEGT. The CDR3 here is CASSEGGGRVEAFF. The CDR3 region has the DNA TGTGCCAGCAGTGAGGGGGGCGGGAGGGTTGAAGCTTTCTTT.

J is TRBJ2-5 and V is TRBV5-1, with 9 bases identical to TRBD1. This CDR3 is built from 16 residues. V was pared by 4 bases and J by 2 bases, with 9 bases of the junction left unmatched. CDR1 is SGHRS and CDR2 is YFSETQ in the germline V gene. CDR3 in amino acids: CASSRYPTGGQETQYF. The CDR3 DNA follows: TGCGCCAGCAGCCGATATCCGACAGGGGGACAAGAGACCCAGTACTTC.

The chain combines TRBV5-1 with TRBJ2-5, with a weak D call TRBD2 (5 bases). The CDR3 has 12 residues. Germline CDR1 is SGHRS and CDR2 is YFSETQ. The V and J ends lost 6 bases and 1 base respectively, with 7 bases between them. The CDR3 DNA reads TGCGCCAGCACGACTACCCAAGAGACCCAGTACTTC. Protein sequence: CASTTTQETQYF.

This clone showed up just once. The chain employs TRBV2 and TRBJ1-2; tentatively, D is TRBD1 (6 bases). Trimming shortened V by 6 bases and J by 7 bases, and 21 bases separated the two germline ends. The V gene's germline CDR1 is SNHLY and CDR2 FYNNEI. The CDR3 extends over 15 amino acids. CDR3 loop: CASRVWGGTSSGYTF. The CDR3 bases are TGTGCCAGCAGGGTGTGGGGGGGGACAAGCTCTGGCTACACCTTC.

This clone appeared a single time. The chain couples TRBV7-6 to TRBJ2-5; 14 positions match TRBD2. This CDR3 region has 18 residues. In germline, CDR1 is SGHVS, CDR2 FNYEAQ. Trimming at V came to 5 bases and at J to 2 bases, leaving 10 bases not matched to a gene. The CDR3 nucleotides read TGTGCCAGCAGCCCCGGACTAGCGGGGGGCTCTCTTCAAGAGACCCAGTACTTC. Translation gives CASSPGLAGGSLQETQYF.

The chain joins TRBV6-1 to TRBJ2-3; 11 bases are shared with TRBD2. Germline-derived CDR1 and CDR2 are MNHNS and SASEGT. V lost 5 bases, J lost 4 bases, and 5 bases stayed unmatched. The CDR3 covers 15 residues. In nucleotides, the CDR3 is TGTGCCAGCAGTTCCACTAGCGGGGGCCCAGATACGCAGTATTTT. Protein: CASSSTSGGPDTQYF.

Here the CDR3 DNA reads TGTGCCAGCAGTTTTCAAGGACTAGCGGGCTCCGCGCAGTACTTC. Amino acid sequence: CASSFQGLAGSAQYF. The genes are TRBV28 and TRBJ2-7, with TRBD2 identical over 11 bases. Germline trimming cut 3 bases from V and 9 bases from J; bases unmatched to any gene: 10. The CDR3 has 15 amino acids. Germline assignment: CDR1 MDHEN and CDR2 SYDVKM.

The V call is TRBV7-3, the J call TRBJ2-1; 9 bases are shared with TRBD1. J gave up 7 bases and V 5 bases, and 9 bases lay outside the gene matches. This CDR3 comprises 15 residues. Germline-derived CDR1 and CDR2 are SGHTA and FQGTGA. The CDR3 region has the DNA TGTGCCAGCAGCCCCGTACAGGGGGCTCGGAATGAGCAGTTCTTC. As protein: CASSPVQGARNEQFF.

The rearrangement joins TRBV27 to TRBJ1-2; 7 bases agree with TRBD1. Germline lookup yields CDR1 MNHEY and CDR2 SMNVEV (reference sequence). This CDR3 contains 12 residues. V was pared by 5 bases and J by 8 bases, with 5 bases of the junction left unmatched. CDR3 DNA: TGTGCCAGCAGTACGGGGACAGCAGGCTACACCTTC. Translation: CASSTGTAGYTF.

The chain links TRBV30 to TRBJ2-5, with a weak D call TRBD1 (5 bases). The CDR3 has 13 amino acids. Germline V gene lookup returns CDR1 GTSNPN and CDR2 SVGIG (reference sequence). The V and J ends lost 1 base and 5 bases respectively, with 11 bases between them. The CDR3 spells CAWSGGRRETQYF. CDR3 DNA sequence: TGTGCCTGGAGTGGGGGCCGCCGGGAGACCCAGTACTTC.

The V call is TRBV29-1, the J call TRBJ2-2; 12 positions agree with TRBD2. CDR3 length: 14 amino acids. CDR1 and CDR2 (germline): SQVTM, ANQGSEA. Losses at the gene ends were 7 bases for V and 1 base for J; bases not matched to a gene: 1. CDR3 sequence: CSGGLAGNTGELFF. CDR3 DNA sequence: TGCAGCGGGGGACTAGCGGGGAACACCGGGGAGCTGTTTTTT.

The gene calls are TRBV7-9 and TRBJ2-2; 9 bases match TRBD2. V lost 5 bases and J lost 5; bases outside the gene matches: 9. Germline values: CDR1 SEHNR, CDR2 FQNEAQ (reference sequence). The CDR3 has 16 amino acids. The CDR3 coding sequence is TGTGCCAGCAGCCCCCTTAGCGGGAGTCAAACCGGGGAGCTGTTTTTT. This translates into CASSPLSGSQTGELFF.

The chain recombines TRBV30 with TRBJ1-1; 11 bases agree with TRBD1. CDR1 is GTSNPN and CDR2 is SVGIG in the germline V gene (reference sequence). The CDR3 totals 14 residues. The V segment lost 7 bases and the J segment 10 bases; nucleotides outside the gene matches: 14. The CDR3 protein is CASTPGTGGIGAFF. The CDR3, as DNA: TGTGCCTCGACGCCCGGGACAGGGGGGATCGGAGCTTTCTTT.

CDR3 coding DNA: TGTGCCGTACGGACAGAGCAGAATTACGAGCAGTACTTC. This gives the protein CAVRTEQNYEQYF. This chain uses TRBV2 with TRBJ2-7; D is perhaps TRBD1 (6 bases). V lost 11 bases to trimming and J lost 4 bases, with 18 bases between them. Germline assignment: CDR1 SNHLY and CDR2 FYNNEI. The CDR3 runs to 13 residues.